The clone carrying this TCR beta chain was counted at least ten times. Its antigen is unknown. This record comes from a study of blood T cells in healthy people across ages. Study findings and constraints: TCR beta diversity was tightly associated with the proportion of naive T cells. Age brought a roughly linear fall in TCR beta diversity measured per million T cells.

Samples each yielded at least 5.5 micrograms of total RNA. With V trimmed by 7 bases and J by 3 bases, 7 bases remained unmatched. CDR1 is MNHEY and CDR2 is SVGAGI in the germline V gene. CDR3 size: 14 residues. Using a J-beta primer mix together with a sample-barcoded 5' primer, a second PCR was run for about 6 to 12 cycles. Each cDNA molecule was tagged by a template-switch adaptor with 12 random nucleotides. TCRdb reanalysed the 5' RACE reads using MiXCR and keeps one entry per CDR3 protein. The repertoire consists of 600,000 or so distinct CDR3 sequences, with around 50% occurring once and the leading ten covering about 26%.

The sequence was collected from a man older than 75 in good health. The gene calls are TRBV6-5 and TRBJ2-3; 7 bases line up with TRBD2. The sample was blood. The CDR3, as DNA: TGTGCCAGCACCGAACCCGGGGGGACAGATACGCAGTATTTT. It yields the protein CASTEPGGTDTQYF.